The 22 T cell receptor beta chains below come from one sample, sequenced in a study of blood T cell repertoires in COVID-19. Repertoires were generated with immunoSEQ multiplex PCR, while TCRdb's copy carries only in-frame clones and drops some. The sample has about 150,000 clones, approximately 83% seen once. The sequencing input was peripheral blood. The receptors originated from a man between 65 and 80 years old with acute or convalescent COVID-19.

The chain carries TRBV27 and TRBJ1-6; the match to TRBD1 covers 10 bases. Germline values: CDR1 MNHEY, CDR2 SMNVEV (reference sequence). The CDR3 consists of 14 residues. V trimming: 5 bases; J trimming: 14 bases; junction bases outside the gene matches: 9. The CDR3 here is CASSPGTGVISLHF. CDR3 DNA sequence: TGTGCCAGCAGTCCCGGGACAGGGGTTATTTCCCTCCACTTT.

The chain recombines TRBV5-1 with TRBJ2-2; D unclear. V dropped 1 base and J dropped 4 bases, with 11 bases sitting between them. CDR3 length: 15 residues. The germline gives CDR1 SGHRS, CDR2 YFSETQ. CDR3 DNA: TGCGCCAGCAGCTTGACGGGTGTGGGCACCGGGGAGCTGTTTTTT. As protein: CASSLTGVGTGELFF.

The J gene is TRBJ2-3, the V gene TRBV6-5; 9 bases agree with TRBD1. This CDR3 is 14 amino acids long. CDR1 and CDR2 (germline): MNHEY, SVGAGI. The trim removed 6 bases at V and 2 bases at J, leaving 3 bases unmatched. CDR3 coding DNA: TGTGCCAGCAGGATACAGGGGGCCACAGATACGCAGTATTTT. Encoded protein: CASRIQGATDTQYF.

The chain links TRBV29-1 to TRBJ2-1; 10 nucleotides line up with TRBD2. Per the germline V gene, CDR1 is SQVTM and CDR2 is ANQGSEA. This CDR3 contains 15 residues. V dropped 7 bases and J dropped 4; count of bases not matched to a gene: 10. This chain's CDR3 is CSALGTSEEYNEQFF. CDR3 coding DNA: TGCAGCGCCCTAGGGACTAGCGAGGAATACAATGAGCAGTTCTTC.

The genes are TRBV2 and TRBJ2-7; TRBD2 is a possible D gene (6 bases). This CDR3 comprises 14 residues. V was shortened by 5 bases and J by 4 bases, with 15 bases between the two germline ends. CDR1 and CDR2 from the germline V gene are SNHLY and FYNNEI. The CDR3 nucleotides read TGTGCCAGCAGTCGGAGGGGAGGTATTTACGAGCAGTACTTC. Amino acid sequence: CASSRRGGIYEQYF.

Here the CDR3 DNA reads TGTGCCAGCAGTCCCCGCGGGACGAGCTCCTACGAGCAGTACTTC. Its translation: CASSPRGTSSYEQYF. The V and J genes are TRBV28 and TRBJ2-7; TRBD2 might be the D (6 bases). The CDR3 runs to 15 residues. Trimming cost V 5 bases and J 0 bases, with 14 bases left between them. Germline V gene lookup returns CDR1 MDHEN and CDR2 SYDVKM.

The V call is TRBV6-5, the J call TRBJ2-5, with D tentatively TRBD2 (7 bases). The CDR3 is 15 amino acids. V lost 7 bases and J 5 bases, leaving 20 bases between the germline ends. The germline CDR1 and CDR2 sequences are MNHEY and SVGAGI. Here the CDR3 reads CASTNKGGIRETQYF. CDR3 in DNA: TGTGCCAGCACCAACAAGGGGGGGATTCGGGAGACCCAGTACTTC.

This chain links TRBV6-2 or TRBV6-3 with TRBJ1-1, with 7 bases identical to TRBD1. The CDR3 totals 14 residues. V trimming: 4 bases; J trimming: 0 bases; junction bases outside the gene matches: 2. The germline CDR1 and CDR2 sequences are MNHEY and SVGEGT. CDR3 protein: CASSSTGMNTEAFF. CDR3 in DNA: TGTGCCAGCAGTTCGACAGGGATGAACACTGAAGCTTTCTTT.

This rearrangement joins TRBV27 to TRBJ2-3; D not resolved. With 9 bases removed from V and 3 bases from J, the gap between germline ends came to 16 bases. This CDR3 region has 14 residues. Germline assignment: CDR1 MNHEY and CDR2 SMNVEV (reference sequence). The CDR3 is CASRVRLATDTQYF. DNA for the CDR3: TGTGCCAGTCGAGTACGACTTGCTACAGATACGCAGTATTTT.

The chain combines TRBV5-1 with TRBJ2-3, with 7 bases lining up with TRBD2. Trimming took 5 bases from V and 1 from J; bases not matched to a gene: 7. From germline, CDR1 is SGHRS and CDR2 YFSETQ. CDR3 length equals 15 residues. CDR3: CASSYGGGGTDTQYF. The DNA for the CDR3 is TGCGCCAGCAGTTACGGGGGAGGGGGCACAGATACGCAGTATTTT.

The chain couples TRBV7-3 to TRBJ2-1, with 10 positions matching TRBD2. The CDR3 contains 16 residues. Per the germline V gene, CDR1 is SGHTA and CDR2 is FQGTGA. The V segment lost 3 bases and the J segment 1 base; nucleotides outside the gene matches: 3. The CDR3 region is CASSLRLAGSYNEQFF. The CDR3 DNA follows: TGTGCCAGCAGCTTGAGACTAGCGGGTTCCTACAATGAGCAGTTCTTC.

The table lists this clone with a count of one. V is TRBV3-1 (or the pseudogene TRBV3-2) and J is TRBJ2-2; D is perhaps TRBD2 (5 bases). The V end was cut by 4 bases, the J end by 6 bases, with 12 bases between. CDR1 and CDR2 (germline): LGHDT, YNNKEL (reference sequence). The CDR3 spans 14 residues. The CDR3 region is CASSPLWGAGELFF. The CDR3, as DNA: TGTGCCAGCAGCCCACTATGGGGAGCCGGGGAGCTGTTTTTT.

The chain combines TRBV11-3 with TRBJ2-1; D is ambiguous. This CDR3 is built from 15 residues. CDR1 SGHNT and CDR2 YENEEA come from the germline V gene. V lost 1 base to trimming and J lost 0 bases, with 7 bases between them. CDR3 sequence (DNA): TGTGCCAGCAGCTTAGGGCCTAGCTCCTACAATGAGCAGTTCTTC. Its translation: CASSLGPSSYNEQFF.

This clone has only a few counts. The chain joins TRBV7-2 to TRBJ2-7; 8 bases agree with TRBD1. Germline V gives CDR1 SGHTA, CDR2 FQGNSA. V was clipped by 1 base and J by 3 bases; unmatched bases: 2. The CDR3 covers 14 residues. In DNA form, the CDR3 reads TGTGCCAGCAGCTTAGAGGGACAGGTCTACGAGCAGTACTTC. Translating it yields CASSLEGQVYEQYF.

The CDR3 loop reads CASSLHRDSYEQYF. CDR3 DNA sequence: TGTGCCAGCAGCTTACACAGGGATTCTTACGAGCAGTACTTC. This chain uses TRBV5-8 with TRBJ2-7; maybe TRBD1 (6 bases). Germline V gene data show CDR1 as SGHTS and CDR2 as YDEGEE. V lost 2 bases and J 4 bases, leaving 13 bases between the germline ends. This CDR3 comprises 14 residues.

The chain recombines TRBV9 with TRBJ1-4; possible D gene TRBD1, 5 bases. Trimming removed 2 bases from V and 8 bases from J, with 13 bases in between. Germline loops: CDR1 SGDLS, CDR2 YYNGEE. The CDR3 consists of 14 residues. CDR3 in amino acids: CASSVGGEQEKLFF. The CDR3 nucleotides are TGTGCCAGCAGCGTCGGGGGGGAACAGGAAAAACTGTTTTTT.

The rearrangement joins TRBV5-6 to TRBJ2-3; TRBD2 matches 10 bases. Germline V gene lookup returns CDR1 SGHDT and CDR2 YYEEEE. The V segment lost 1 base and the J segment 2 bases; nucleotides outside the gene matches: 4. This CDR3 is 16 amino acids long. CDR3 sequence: CASSLLLAGVTDTQYF. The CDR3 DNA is TGTGCCAGCAGCTTGCTCCTAGCGGGAGTCACAGATACGCAGTATTTT.

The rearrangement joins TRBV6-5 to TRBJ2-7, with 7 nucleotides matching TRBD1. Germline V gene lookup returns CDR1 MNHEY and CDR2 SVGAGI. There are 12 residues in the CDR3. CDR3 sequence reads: CASTGASYEQYF. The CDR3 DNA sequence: TGTGCTTCTACAGGGGCCTCCTACGAGCAGTACTTC.

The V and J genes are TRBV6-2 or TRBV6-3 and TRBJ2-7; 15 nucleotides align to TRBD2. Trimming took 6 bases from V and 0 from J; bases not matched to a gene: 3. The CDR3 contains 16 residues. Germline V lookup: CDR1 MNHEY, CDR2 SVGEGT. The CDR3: CASSSGLAGGSYEQYF. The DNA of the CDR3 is TGTGCCAGCAGCTCGGGACTAGCGGGAGGCTCCTACGAGCAGTACTTC.

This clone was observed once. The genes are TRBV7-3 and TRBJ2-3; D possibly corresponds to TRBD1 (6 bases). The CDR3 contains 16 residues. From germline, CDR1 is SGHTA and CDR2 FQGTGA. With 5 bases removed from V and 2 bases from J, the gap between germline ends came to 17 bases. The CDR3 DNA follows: TGTGCCAGCAGCCTGGGTGTTGGGGGCACCACAGATACGCAGTATTTT. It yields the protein CASSLGVGGTTDTQYF. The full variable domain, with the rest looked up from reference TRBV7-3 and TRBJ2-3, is GAGVSQTPSNKVTEKGKYVELRCDPISGHTALYWYRQSLGQGPEFLIYFQGTGAADDSGLPNDRFFAVRPEGSVSTLKIQRTERGDSAVYLCASSLGVGGTTDTQYFGPGTRLTVL.

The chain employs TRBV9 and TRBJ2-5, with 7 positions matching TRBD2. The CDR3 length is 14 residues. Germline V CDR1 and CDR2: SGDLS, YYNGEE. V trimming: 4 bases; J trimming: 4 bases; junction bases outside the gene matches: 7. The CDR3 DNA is TGTGCCAGCAGCCTAAGACTAGCCCCAGAGACCCAGTACTTC. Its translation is CASSLRLAPETQYF.

The CDR3 loop reads CAWSSGTGGYYGYTF. Here the CDR3 DNA reads TGTGCCTGGAGTTCCGGGACAGGGGGCTACTATGGCTACACCTTC. The V and J genes are TRBV30 and TRBJ1-2; the match to TRBD1 covers 12 bases. CDR3 length: 15 amino acids. The ends lost 2 bases at V and 3 bases at J; junction bases unmatched: 4. Germline CDR1 reads GTSNPN; CDR2 reads SVGIG (reference sequence).